Below, 16 T cell receptor beta chains from the same sample are listed, as sequenced in a study of blood T cells in healthy people across ages. Through a sample-barcoded 5' primer and a J-beta primer mix, a second PCR was run for roughly 6 to 12 cycles. A single record per CDR3 protein comes from TCRdb applying MiXCR to the 5' RACE reads. The sample lists approximately 730,000 distinct CDR3 sequences; roughly 44% were seen once. Sequenced: blood. The receptors were sampled from an older woman in good health.

The V call is TRBV5-1, the J call TRBJ2-7; no clear D. CDR1 is SGHRS, CDR2 YFSETQ, per germline. Trimming removed 4 bases at V and 4 bases at J, with 12 bases between. The CDR3 contains 13 residues. The CDR3 loop reads CASSPFSEYEQYF. In DNA form, the CDR3 reads TGCGCCAGCAGCCCCTTTTCAGAATACGAGCAGTACTTC.

This chain connects TRBV10-3 to TRBJ2-4; D not resolved. Germline values: CDR1 ENHRY, CDR2 SYGVKD. The CDR3 extends over 11 amino acids. V dropped 3 bases and J dropped 5 bases, with 2 bases sitting between them. CDR3 protein: CAISDQNIQYF. CDR3 bases: TGTGCCATCAGTGACCAAAACATTCAGTACTTC.

The CDR3 bases are TGTGCCAGCAGCCCGGTGGCAGGATCGAACCTTGGCTACACCTTC. Its protein product is CASSPVAGSNLGYTF. V usage is TRBV5-6 and J usage is TRBJ1-2; no reliable D call. The V gene lost 4 bases and the J gene lost 7 bases, with 20 bases spanning the gap. Germline CDR1 is SGHDT and CDR2 is YYEEEE. CDR3 length: 15 amino acids.

The V gene is TRBV7-2, the J gene TRBJ2-7; 7 bases map to TRBD2. The CDR3 contains 15 residues. Unmatched junction bases numbered 5, after V lost 1 base and J lost 2 bases. In germline, CDR1 is SGHTA, CDR2 FQGNSA. CDR3 DNA sequence: TGTGCCAGCAGCTTAGTTGGCGGGAGAGCCTACGAGCAGTACTTC. Protein: CASSLVGGRAYEQYF.

The chain joins TRBV6-1 to TRBJ2-7; D is ambiguous. The CDR3 runs 11 residues. Looked up from germline, CDR1 is MNHNS and CDR2 is SASEGT. Trimming removed 8 bases at V and 3 bases at J, with 8 bases between. In nucleotides, the CDR3 is TGTGCCAGCCGCGTTATCTACGAGCAGTACTTC. Translating gives CASRVIYEQYF.

V and J are TRBV27 and TRBJ2-3; no definite D call. V gave up 4 bases and J gave up 6 bases, with 14 bases separating them. This CDR3 spans 14 amino acids. From germline, CDR1 is MNHEY and CDR2 SMNVEV (reference sequence). The chain's CDR3 is CASSSIPLGDTQYF. CDR3 coding DNA: TGTGCCAGCAGTTCTATACCCCTGGGGGATACGCAGTATTTT.

This clonotype has at least ten counts. V usage is TRBV9 and J usage is TRBJ2-1, with TRBD2 matching 14 bases. This CDR3 comprises 15 residues. The V and J ends lost 4 bases and 7 bases, in that order; junction bases with no gene match: 4. Germline V gives CDR1 SGDLS, CDR2 YYNGEE. The CDR3 loop is CASSPRLAGGNEQFF. Here the CDR3 DNA reads TGTGCCAGCAGCCCCCGACTAGCGGGAGGGAATGAGCAGTTCTTC.

The rearrangement joins TRBV6-5 to TRBJ2-7, with D tentatively TRBD2 (6 bases). V lost 0 bases to trimming and J lost 6 bases, with 15 bases between them. The length of the CDR3 is 15 residues. Germline CDR1 MNHEY, CDR2 SVGAGI. In DNA form, the CDR3 reads TGTGCCAGCAGTTACTCGACCGAGGGAGGCGCCGAGCAGTACTTC. Its protein product is CASSYSTEGGAEQYF.

This clonotype was found a few times. CDR3 sequence: CASSAPSGATGELFF. DNA for the CDR3: TGTGCCAGCAGCGCCCCCTCAGGAGCCACCGGGGAGCTGTTTTTT. The chain is built from TRBV9 and TRBJ2-2; D unclear. The V end was cut by 3 bases, the J end by 4 bases, with 13 bases between. This CDR3 has 15 amino acids. Per the germline V gene, CDR1 is SGDLS and CDR2 is YYNGEE. The full variable domain, rest sourced from reference TRBV9 and TRBJ2-2, is DSGVTQTPKHLITATGQRVTLRCSPRSGDLSVYWYQQSLDQGLQFLIQYYNGEERAKGNILERFSAQQFPDLHSELNLSSLELGDSALYFCASSAPSGATGELFFGEGSRLTVL.

This clonotype was counted only a few times. The chain combines TRBV7-2 with TRBJ2-5, with D possibly being TRBD2 (5 bases). The CDR3 spans 13 residues. V was cut by 8 bases and J by 5 bases, with 15 bases left in between. From germline, CDR1 is SGHTA and CDR2 FQGNSA. The CDR3 sequence: CASVPLPGETQYF. The CDR3 coding sequence is TGTGCCAGCGTGCCTTTGCCGGGGGAGACCCAGTACTTC.

The genes are TRBV4-3 and TRBJ2-2; D remains unclear. Trimming shortened V by 1 base and J by 6 bases, and 15 bases separated the two germline ends. Germline CDR1 and CDR2: LGHNA and YSLEER. This CDR3 comprises 16 residues. CDR3 region: CASSQVDGRWSGELFF. In DNA, the CDR3 is TGCGCCAGCAGCCAAGTGGATGGAAGATGGTCCGGGGAGCTGTTTTTT.

This chain joins TRBV5-1 and TRBJ2-2; TRBD2 matches at 7 bases. Germline V CDR1 and CDR2: SGHRS, YFSETQ. With V trimmed by 4 bases and J by 3 bases, 9 bases remained unmatched. The CDR3 is 16 amino acids. CDR3 protein: CASSPLASGHTGELFF. The CDR3 coding sequence is TGCGCCAGCAGCCCCCTGGCTAGCGGACACACCGGGGAGCTGTTTTTT.

The chain links TRBV14 to TRBJ2-3; maybe TRBD2 (6 bases). The CDR3 covers 17 residues. The V end lost 0 bases, the J end lost 3 bases, and 16 bases lay between the germline ends. CDR1 SGHDN and CDR2 FVKESK come from the germline V gene. The CDR3 loop is CASSQDRGTLLTDTQYF. CDR3 in DNA: TGTGCCAGCAGCCAAGATCGGGGGACTCTCTTAACAGATACGCAGTATTTT.

This chain uses TRBV30 with TRBJ2-5; D call uncertain. Looked up from germline, CDR1 is GTSNPN and CDR2 is SVGIG (reference sequence). V lost 1 base and J 4 bases, leaving 7 bases between the germline ends. The CDR3 has 12 amino acids. The DNA of the CDR3 is TGTGCCTGGAGTGGGTCGGGAGAGACCCAGTACTTC. Protein product: CAWSGSGETQYF.

In regard to this clonotype: Its ends do not fully match the called genes, so a read error is possible. The chain carries TRBV18 and TRBJ1-5; D is ambiguous. The germline CDR1 and CDR2 sequences are KGHSH and LQKENI. CDR3 length equals 16 residues. CDR3 coding DNA: TGTGCCAGCTCACCACCTAACGCTGATAGCAATCAGCCCCGGCATTTT. Translated: CASSPPNADSNQPRHF.

This clonotype was seen a few times. V and J are TRBV7-3 and TRBJ2-3, with TRBD2 matching 7 bases. Per the germline V gene, CDR1 is SGHTA and CDR2 is FQGTGA. The V segment lost 5 bases and the J segment 5 bases; nucleotides outside the gene matches: 10. The CDR3 is made up of 15 amino acids. CDR3 loop: CASSRRGDPEDTQYF. The CDR3 DNA reads as TGTGCCAGCAGCCGTCGGGGGGACCCGGAAGATACGCAGTATTTT.